This T cell receptor (beta chain) was identified in a study of T cell responses to AZD1222 COVID-19 vaccine. Findings and limits, study-wide: The donor cohort was predominantly white British with a female majority, and clonal diversity may have been underestimated.

As for this clone: The target antigen is unknown.

This CDR3 has 13 residues. The V gene lost 4 bases and the J gene lost 2 bases, with 8 bases spanning the gap. Per germline, CDR1 LGHNA and CDR2 YNFKEQ. Clones were sequenced by immunoSEQ multiplex PCR, and TCRdb holds only the in-frame ones, with some missing. The table lists approximately 130,000 clones, more than 80% of them singletons. Sequenced here: peripheral blood, sampled 28 days after the second dose of the MenACWY control vaccine. The TCR was taken from an adult who received the MenACWY meningococcal vaccine as a control. The rearrangement uses TRBV4-2 and TRBJ2-5; maybe TRBD1 (6 bases). The CDR3 reads CASSRGRQETQYF. DNA for the CDR3: TGTGCCAGCAGCCGGGGGCGGCAAGAGACCCAGTACTTC.